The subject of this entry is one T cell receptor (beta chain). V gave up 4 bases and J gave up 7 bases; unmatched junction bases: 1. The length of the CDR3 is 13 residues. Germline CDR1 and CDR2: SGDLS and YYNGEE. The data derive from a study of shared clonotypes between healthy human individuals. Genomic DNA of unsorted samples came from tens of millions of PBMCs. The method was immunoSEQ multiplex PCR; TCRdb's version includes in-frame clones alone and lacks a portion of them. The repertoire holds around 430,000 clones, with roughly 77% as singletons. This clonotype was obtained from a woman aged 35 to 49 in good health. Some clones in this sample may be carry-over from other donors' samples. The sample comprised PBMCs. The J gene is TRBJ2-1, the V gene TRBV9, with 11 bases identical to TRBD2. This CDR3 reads CASSPSGGNEQFF. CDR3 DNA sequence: TGTGCCAGCAGCCCTAGCGGGGGGAATGAGCAGTTCTTC.